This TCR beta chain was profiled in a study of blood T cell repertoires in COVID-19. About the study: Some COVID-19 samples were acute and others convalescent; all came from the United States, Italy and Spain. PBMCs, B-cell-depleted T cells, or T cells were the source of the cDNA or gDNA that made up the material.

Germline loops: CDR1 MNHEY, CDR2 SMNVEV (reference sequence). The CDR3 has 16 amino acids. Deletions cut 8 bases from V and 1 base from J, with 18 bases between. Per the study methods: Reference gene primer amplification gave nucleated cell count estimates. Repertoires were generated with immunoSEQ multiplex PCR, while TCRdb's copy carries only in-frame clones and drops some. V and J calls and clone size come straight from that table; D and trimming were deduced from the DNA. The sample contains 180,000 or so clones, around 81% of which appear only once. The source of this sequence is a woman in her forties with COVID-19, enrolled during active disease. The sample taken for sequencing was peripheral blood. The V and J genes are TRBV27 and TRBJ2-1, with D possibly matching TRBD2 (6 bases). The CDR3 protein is CASRIRGFGSYNEQFF. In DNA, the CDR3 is TGTGCCAGCCGCATACGGGGGTTCGGGTCCTACAATGAGCAGTTCTTC.